This T cell receptor beta chain was sequenced in a study of blood T cell repertoires in COVID-19. Some clones are missing from TCRdb's copy, which holds only in-frame ones; the method was immunoSEQ multiplex PCR. Of fewer than 25,000 clones listed, 85% to 90% are singletons. This CDR3 region has 16 residues. Trimming at V came to 4 bases and at J to 7 bases, leaving 11 bases not matched to a gene. CDR1 and CDR2 from the germline V gene are KGHDR and SFDVKD. Sequencing was done on a sample of peripheral blood. The chain carries TRBV24-1 and TRBJ2-2, with 7 nucleotides matching TRBD1. The receptor's source is a woman aged 55-70 years with active COVID-19. CDR3: CATSDAKQGPGGELFF. DNA for the CDR3: TGTGCCACCAGTGACGCAAAACAGGGGCCGGGCGGGGAGCTGTTTTTT.